A selection of T cell receptor beta chains follows, all from one sample in a study of shared clonotypes between healthy human individuals. Profiling relied on immunoSEQ multiplex PCR, and the TCRdb table lists in-frame clones only, not all of them. The sample holds over a million clones, about 76% seen once. Sequenced sample: memory CD4+ T cells sorted from blood. The origin of the receptors is a man aged 18-30 years in good health. The CDR3 runs from the conserved cysteine through the conserved F or W. The order of the fields is J gene, clone size, D gene, V gene, CDR3 DNA, CDR3 protein. A D gene is named only where the DNA matches it firmly. Only part of the rows carry a size: once, few, many, or a class if the clone is expanded.

TRBJ2-1,.,.,TRBV30,TGTGCCTGGAGTGTACGGAATAATGAGCAGTTCTTC,CAWSVRNNEQFF
TRBJ2-3,.,TRBD2,TRBV5-4,TGTGCCAGCAGCTTCCAGCGGGATTGGGCAGATACGCAGTATTTT,CASSFQRDWADTQYF
TRBJ2-7,.,.,TRBV4-2,TGTGCCAGCAGCCCAGACCAACAGAACCTATACGAGCAGTACTTC,CASSPDQQNLYEQYF
TRBJ2-5,.,.,TRBV5-1,TGCGCCAGCAGCTTCCCCGGATCGCAAGAGACCCAGTACTTC,CASSFPGSQETQYF
TRBJ2-5,many,TRBD2,TRBV30,TGTGCCTGGAGGGGCGGGGGGTCTGGAGAGACCCAGTACTTC,CAWRGGGSGETQYF
TRBJ2-1,few,.,TRBV7-9,TGTGCCAGCAGCTGGGCAGGGACCCTATCCTACAATGAGCAGTTCTTC,CASSWAGTLSYNEQFF
TRBJ1-1,.,.,TRBV7-3,TGTGCCAGCAGCTTAACGGGAGGTTTGGAAGCTTTCTTT,CASSLTGGLEAFF
TRBJ2-4,.,TRBD2,TRBV7-9,TGTGCCAGCAGAGCCCTGAGCGGGGAGAACATTCAGTACTTC,CASRALSGENIQYF
TRBJ1-1,few,TRBD1,TRBV10-3,TGTGCCATCAAGCTAGGGACAGCGAACACTGAAGCTTTCTTT,CAIKLGTANTEAFF
TRBJ2-2,once,.,TRBV6-1,TGTGCCAGCAGTGAAAGGGCAGCGGGGAACACCGGGGAGCTGTTTTTT,CASSERAAGNTGELFF
TRBJ1-4,once,.,TRBV30,TGTGCCTGGAGTGTACGGGTTAATGAAAAACTGTTTTTT,CAWSVRVNEKLFF
TRBJ2-7,.,.,TRBV6-1,TGTGCCAGCAGCGACCAAACCTACGAGCAGTACTTC,CASSDQTYEQYF
TRBJ1-6,.,.,TRBV11-2,TGTGCCAGCAGCTTAGATCGGGCAGGGGAATCCAGCCATAATTCACCCCTCCACTTT,CASSLDRAGESSHNSPLHF
TRBJ2-5,.,TRBD1,TRBV7-8,TGTGCCAGCAGCCGGGACGGATGGATTAGGACAGGGGAAGAGACCCAGTACTTC,CASSRDGWIRTGEETQYF
TRBJ2-2,.,.,TRBV4-3,TGCGCCAGCAGCCGCCAGAATCCCCAAGAAGGGGATAGCACCGGGGAGCTGTTTTTT,CASSRQNPQEGDSTGELFF
TRBJ2-3,few,TRBD2,TRBV28,TGTGCCAGCAGTGCCGTTGGGTCGCGGGGGGGCACAGATACGCAGTATTTT,CASSAVGSRGGTDTQYF
TRBJ1-1,.,.,TRBV15,TGTGCCACCAGCAGAGATCGGTGGGGGGGCGCGGACACTGAAGCTTTCTTT,CATSRDRWGGADTEAFF
TRBJ1-6,.,TRBD1,TRBV4-1,TGCGCCAGCAGCCAAGAGGGGACAGGGGGTTACTCCTATAATTCACCCCTCCACTTT,CASSQEGTGGYSYNSPLHF
TRBJ1-2,.,.,TRBV30,TGTGCCTGGGGAGCAGGGGAAGCCTATGGCTACACCTTC,CAWGAGEAYGYTF
TRBJ2-3,many,.,TRBV28,TGTGCCAGCAGTTTATTTTCGGTGGGCGGGAGCACAGATACGCAGTATTTT,CASSLFSVGGSTDTQYF
TRBJ1-5,.,TRBD1,TRBV7-8,TGTGCCAGCAGCTCGACCTTGACACAGGGGGGGGGAAGCAATCAGCCCCAGCATTTT,CASSSTLTQGGGSNQPQHF
TRBJ1-6,.,.,TRBV5-6,TGTGCCAGCAGCTTCGGACAGAGAAATTCACCCCTCCACTTT,CASSFGQRNSPLHF
TRBJ2-1,.,TRBD2,TRBV11-3,TGTGCCAGCAGCTTAGTAGCTAGCGGGAGCTATGAGCAGTTCTTC,CASSLVASGSYEQFF
TRBJ1-1,few,TRBD1,TRBV10-3,TGTGCCACCGCTCAGGGGGCTTCGAACACTGAAGCTTTCTTT,CATAQGASNTEAFF
TRBJ2-3,.,.,TRBV4-2,TGTGCCAGCAGACTGGACTCCCGCGGCACAGATACGCAGTATTTT,CASRLDSRGTDTQYF
TRBJ1-1,once,.,TRBV5-4,TGTGCCAGCAGCCCTACAAGGACAGTGAACACTGAAGCTTTCTTT,CASSPTRTVNTEAFF
TRBJ2-7,.,.,TRBV13,TGTGCCAGCAGCTTAACTCGGCATAACTACGAGCAGTACTTC,CASSLTRHNYEQYF
TRBJ2-7,.,.,TRBV28,TGTGCCAGCAACTCTTTGGGGGAGCAGTACTTC,CASNSLGEQYF
TRBJ2-5,.,TRBD1,TRBV7-9,TGTGCCAGCAGCTTCCAGGGGGCTGAGACCCAGTACTTC,CASSFQGAETQYF
TRBJ2-1,once,TRBD2,TRBV7-2,TGTGCCAGCAGCCCCGTGAGCGGGAGGGCCTATAATGAGCAGTTCTTC,CASSPVSGRAYNEQFF
TRBJ1-4,few,TRBD1,TRBV7-4,TGTGCCAGCAGCCGCGCGTCCCGGGACAGGTGTGCGGAACTGTTTTTT,CASSRASRDRCAELFF
TRBJ2-3,.,TRBD2,TRBV6-5,TGTGCCAGCAGTTACGCGCAGCGGGGGGGCACAGATACGCAGTATTTT,CASSYAQRGGTDTQYF
TRBJ1-6,.,.,TRBV25-1,TGTGCCAGCAGTGCCCACAATCGGTCACCCCTCCACTTT,CASSAHNRSPLHF
TRBJ1-5,once,TRBD1,TRBV7-2,TGTGCCAGCAGTCTAGAAGACAGGGGCAATCAGCCCCAGCATTTT,CASSLEDRGNQPQHF
TRBJ1-5,.,.,TRBV13,TGTGCCAGCAGCTTAGGGCATAGCAATCAGCCCCAGCATTTT,CASSLGHSNQPQHF
TRBJ1-1,.,.,TRBV11-2,TGTGCCAGCAGTTTCCGGGGGGGGACTGAAGCTTTCTTT,CASSFRGGTEAFF
TRBJ1-1,.,.,TRBV28,TGTGCCAGCAGTTTCCGGGTCGGGCAAGCTTTCTTT,CASSFRVGQAFF
TRBJ1-6,once,.,TRBV5-6,TGTGCCAGCAGCCCATCAGAGATCCCTTATAATTCACCCCTCCACTTT,CASSPSEIPYNSPLHF
TRBJ2-7,.,.,TRBV7-9,TGTGCCAGCAGCCCCAACACCCCCGAGCAGTACTTC,CASSPNTPEQYF
TRBJ1-4,.,.,TRBV18,TGTGCCAGCTCATCAGGGCTTAATGAAAAACTGTTTTTT,CASSSGLNEKLFF
TRBJ2-5,.,.,TRBV10-1,TGCGCCAGCAGTGATGGAGGATTGGGGCAAGAGACCCAGTACTTC,CASSDGGLGQETQYF
TRBJ2-7,few,.,TRBV7-2,TGTGCCAGCAGCCGACTAGACGAAATCTACGAGCAGTACTTC,CASSRLDEIYEQYF
TRBJ1-2,.,.,TRBV20-1,TGCAGTGCTCTCGGCAGCTATGGCTACACCTTC,CSALGSYGYTF
TRBJ2-7,once,.,TRBV21-1,TGTGCCAGCAGCAAAAAATGGACAGGCAATTCCTACGAGCAGTACTTC,CASSKKWTGNSYEQYF
TRBJ1-2,.,TRBD1,TRBV7-9,TGTGCCAGCAGCCGATTCTTGGACAGGCCGTATGGCTACACCTTC,CASSRFLDRPYGYTF
TRBJ2-7,.,TRBD2,TRBV29-1,TGCAGCGTTGAAGACCCCCTAGCGGGGCCCTACGAGCAGTACTTC,CSVEDPLAGPYEQYF
TRBJ1-2,.,TRBD1,TRBV10-2,TGCGCCAGCAGTGAGTTCGACAGGGTGATAGGGAACTATGGCTACACCTTC,CASSEFDRVIGNYGYTF
TRBJ2-5,.,.,TRBV27,TGTGCCAGCAAATGGGGTAGCACGTCCTCAAGTGAGACCCAGTACTTC,CASKWGSTSSSETQYF
TRBJ2-7,.,TRBD2,TRBV5-4,TGTGCCAGCAGCCCGGGACTAGCGGGAGGTTTCTTCGCCTACGAGCAGTACTTC,CASSPGLAGGFFAYEQYF
TRBJ2-1,once,TRBD2,TRBV5-1,TGCGCCAGCAGCCCGGAGGTACTAGCGGGGGGTAATGAGCAGTTCTTC,CASSPEVLAGGNEQFF
TRBJ1-2,.,TRBD1,TRBV5-1,TGCGCCAGCAGCGGTCAACAGGGGTCGGATGGCTACACCTTC,CASSGQQGSDGYTF
TRBJ1-5,few,.,TRBV5-6,TGTGCCAGCAGCCTATACGACAGGTCCAATCAGCCCCAGCATTTT,CASSLYDRSNQPQHF
TRBJ2-3,.,TRBD2,TRBV7-2,TGTGCCAGCAGCTTAGTCGCGGGAGGGCCCCATACGCAGTATTTT,CASSLVAGGPHTQYF
TRBJ2-7,.,.,TRBV5-1,TGCGCCAGTACGTACAGGTCCTACGAGCAGTACTTC,CASTYRSYEQYF
TRBJ2-7,.,.,TRBV19,TGTGCCAGTAGTATCTCACTAGGACGCAACTACGAGCAGTACTTC,CASSISLGRNYEQYF
TRBJ1-2,.,.,TRBV6-1,TGTGCCAGCAGCCCTAAGGGCCGTAGCTATGGCTACACCTTC,CASSPKGRSYGYTF
TRBJ1-2,.,.,TRBV21-1,TGTGCCAGCACCCCCGGCAGGAACTATGGCTACACCTTC,CASTPGRNYGYTF
TRBJ1-1,few,.,TRBV4-1,TGCGCCAGCAGCCAACGCGAGGCGAGCATGAACACTGAAGCTTTCTTT,CASSQREASMNTEAFF